This T cell receptor (beta chain) came from a study of blood T cell repertoires in COVID-19. Libraries were prepared by immunoSEQ multiplex PCR; TCRdb keeps only in-frame clonotypes and omits some of them. The sample lists hundreds of thousands of clones; 85% were seen once. This clone was seen only once. Other DNA sequences in this sample translate to the same CDR3. The clonotype was recovered from a woman aged 18-29 years with acute or convalescent COVID-19. The sample consisted of peripheral blood.

The CDR3 reads CASSVGAGSYEQYF. The CDR3 DNA reads TGTGCCAGCAGCGTAGGGGCGGGAAGCTACGAGCAGTACTTC. The V gene is TRBV9, the J gene TRBJ2-7, with D possibly being TRBD2 (6 bases). This CDR3 comprises 14 residues. Germline-derived CDR1 and CDR2 are SGDLS and YYNGEE. V was pared by 0 bases and J by 3 bases, with 10 bases between.